A single sample is the source of the 15 T cell receptor beta chains below, sequenced in a study of cytomegalovirus exposure and HLA in healthy donors. PCR primers comprised 60 Vbeta and 13 Jbeta primers. Method: immunoSEQ multiplex PCR; TCRdb's copy keeps in-frame clones and lacks some. The sample has approximately 220,000 clones, 82% seen once. The sequenced sample was PBMCs. The receptors originated from a middle-aged man in good health and CMV-seropositive.

This chain connects TRBV18 to TRBJ2-5, with TRBD2 identical over 8 bases. V lost 1 base, J lost 5 bases, and 12 bases stayed unmatched. The CDR3 is made up of 17 amino acids. CDR1 and CDR2 (germline): KGHSH, LQKENI. The CDR3 sequence: CASSPRGAGVFGETQYF. The CDR3 DNA is TGTGCCAGCTCACCACGGGGAGCGGGAGTGTTCGGTGAGACCCAGTACTTC.

The J gene is TRBJ2-3, the V gene TRBV27; TRBD1 matches 8 bases. CDR1 is MNHEY and CDR2 is SMNVEV in the germline V gene (reference sequence). The CDR3 has 17 amino acids. V was pared by 5 bases and J by 7 bases, with 17 bases of the junction left unmatched. The CDR3 protein is CASSRIRKGQDLHTQYF. CDR3 sequence (DNA): TGTGCCAGCAGTCGTATTCGAAAGGGACAGGACCTACATACGCAGTATTTT.

The chain recombines TRBV11-3 with TRBJ2-3; D remains ambiguous. V shed 4 bases and J shed 2 bases, with 10 bases lying between them. From germline, CDR1 is SGHNT and CDR2 YENEEA. There are 14 residues in the CDR3. The CDR3 sequence is CASSSSQATDTQYF. Here the CDR3 DNA reads TGTGCCAGCAGCTCCTCCCAGGCCACAGATACGCAGTATTTT.

The chain recombines TRBV18 with TRBJ1-2; TRBD1 might be the D (5 bases). Per the germline V gene, CDR1 is KGHSH and CDR2 is LQKENI. V lost 8 bases and J lost 2, with 9 bases in between. This CDR3 has 12 amino acids. Written as DNA, the CDR3 is TGTGCCAGCGCGGAGGGGAACTATGGCTACACCTTC. It specifies CASAEGNYGYTF. The full variable domain, with the rest looked up from reference TRBV18 and TRBJ1-2, is NAGVMQNPRHLVRRRGQEARLRCSPMKGHSHVYWYRQLPEEGLKFMVYLQKENIIDESGMPKERFSAEFPKEGPSILRIQQVVRGDSAAYFCASAEGNYGYTFGSGTRLTVV.

The chain couples TRBV5-1 to TRBJ1-1; 9 bases line up with TRBD1. The germline CDR1 and CDR2 sequences are SGHRS and YFSETQ. Trimming took 6 bases from V and 0 from J; bases not matched to a gene: 9. The CDR3 is made up of 16 amino acids. CDR3 in amino acids: CASTDYRGRVNTEAFF. The CDR3, as DNA: TGCGCCAGCACCGATTACAGGGGGCGGGTGAACACTGAAGCTTTCTTT.

This clone was recorded once. The J gene is TRBJ2-3, the V gene TRBV11-3; tentative D call: TRBD1 (6 bases). The germline V gene encodes CDR1 SGHNT and CDR2 YENEEA. This CDR3 has 12 amino acids. Trimming stripped 5 bases from V and 11 bases from J, with 14 bases between. The CDR3 bases are TGTGCCAGCAGCACCACAGGGAGAATGCAGTATTTT. Translated, it gives CASSTTGRMQYF.

J is TRBJ1-1 and V is TRBV6-5, with TRBD1 identical over 8 bases. Germline V gives CDR1 MNHEY, CDR2 SVGAGI. CDR3 size: 13 residues. V was clipped by 2 bases and J by 10 bases; unmatched bases: 6. CDR3 in amino acids: CASSYSQGALAFF. Here the CDR3 DNA reads TGTGCCAGCAGTTACAGCCAGGGGGCCTTAGCTTTCTTT.

V gene TRBV27 combines with J gene TRBJ1-2, with TRBD1 matching 8 bases. Germline V gene lookup returns CDR1 MNHEY and CDR2 SMNVEV (reference sequence). Unmatched junction bases numbered 5, after V lost 2 bases and J lost 6 bases. The CDR3 consists of 14 residues. The CDR3 reads CASSLQGAPNGYTF. The DNA for the CDR3 is TGTGCCAGCAGTTTACAGGGGGCGCCGAATGGCTACACCTTC.

This rearrangement joins TRBV19 to TRBJ1-4, with D possibly TRBD1 on 6 matching bases. The CDR3 totals 13 residues. Germline assignment: CDR1 LNHDA and CDR2 SQIVND (reference sequence). Trimming shortened V by 10 bases and J by 6 bases, and 15 bases separated the two germline ends. The CDR3 nucleotides read TGTGCCACCCTAGACAGGATGGATGAAAAACTGTTTTTT. It codes for CATLDRMDEKLFF.

The chain links TRBV5-1 to TRBJ2-3, with 8 bases lining up with TRBD1. V was pared by 3 bases and J by 2 bases, with 14 bases of the junction left unmatched. Germline V gene data show CDR1 as SGHRS and CDR2 as YFSETQ. This CDR3 comprises 18 residues. This CDR3 is CASSSDGWGQDFTDTQYF. In DNA, the CDR3 is TGCGCCAGCAGCTCTGATGGGTGGGGACAGGACTTCACAGATACGCAGTATTTT.

This clone appeared a single time. The gene calls are TRBV5-6 and TRBJ1-2; possible D gene TRBD1, 5 bases. Trimming pared 2 bases from V and 5 bases from J, leaving 13 bases between. The CDR3 totals 14 residues. CDR1 SGHDT and CDR2 YYEEEE come from the germline V gene. CDR3 coding DNA: TGTGCCAGCAGCTTCCCTCTGGCAGGGTATGGCTACACCTTC. This sequence encodes CASSFPLAGYGYTF.

The V and J genes are TRBV5-4 and TRBJ2-4; weak D call: TRBD1 (5 bases). Germline CDR1 is SGHNT and CDR2 is YYREEE (reference sequence). Between the trimmed V and J ends, which lost 0 bases and 2 bases, there was a span of 6 bases. This CDR3 contains 14 residues. The CDR3 nucleotides read TGTGCCAGCAGCTTGGACAGGTCCAAAAACATTCAGTACTTC. It specifies CASSLDRSKNIQYF.

The CDR3, as DNA: TGTGCCAGCAGCTCCCCTGGGCGTGAGCAGTTCTTC. As protein: CASSSPGREQFF. The chain uses TRBV7-9 and TRBJ2-1; no firm D call. The V gene lost 4 bases and the J gene lost 9 bases, with 10 bases spanning the gap. This CDR3 is 12 amino acids long. Per the germline V gene, CDR1 is SEHNR and CDR2 is FQNEAQ (reference sequence).

A few counts support this clone. The chain employs TRBV6-1 and TRBJ1-1, with D possibly being TRBD1 (5 bases). This CDR3 spans 13 amino acids. The V gene's germline CDR1 is MNHNS and CDR2 SASEGT. V shed 7 bases and J shed 4 bases, with 13 bases lying between them. CDR3 DNA: TGTGCCAGCAAGTTTGGGGGGAGCACTGAAGCTTTCTTT. Protein sequence: CASKFGGSTEAFF.

V gene TRBV5-5 combines with J gene TRBJ2-5; maybe TRBD2 (6 bases). The germline CDR1 and CDR2 sequences are SGHKS and YYEKEE (reference sequence). V was cut by 2 bases and J by 4 bases, with 15 bases left in between. The CDR3 is 15 amino acids. CDR3 nucleotides: TGTGCCAGCAGCTTTAGTACGGGAGAGGGAGAGACCCAGTACTTC. It is translated as CASSFSTGEGETQYF.